The 2 T cell receptor beta chains in this list originate from one sample, sequenced in a study of T cells in Graves' hyperthyroidism and ophthalmopathy. Amplified TCR beta CDR3 regions derived from RNA transcripts. RT-PCR in the first round (using the HTBI primer set) targeted the TCR CDR3. TCRdb re-called the multiplex PCR reads through MiXCR, storing one row per CDR3 protein. Here the sample spans 560,000 or so distinct CDR3 sequences, about 20% being singletons. The specimen sequenced was blood. The source is a man aged 35 to 55 with Graves' ophthalmopathy.

The chain uses TRBV30 and TRBJ1-2, with 9 nucleotides matching TRBD1. This CDR3 is 13 amino acids long. V lost 3 bases and J lost 6; bases outside the gene matches: 5. The germline CDR1 and CDR2 sequences are GTSNPN and SVGIG (reference sequence). Here the CDR3 DNA reads TGTGCCTGGAGGTACAGGGGGCTTGATGGCTACACCTTC. This translates into CAWRYRGLDGYTF.

This clonotype was counted between two and nine times. This chain joins TRBV11-1 and TRBJ2-1, with unresolved D. The CDR3 covers 13 residues. Germline-derived CDR1 and CDR2 are SGHAT and FQDESV (reference sequence). Trimming pared 5 bases from V and 0 bases from J, leaving 5 bases between. Here the CDR3 reads CASSAHSYNEQFF. CDR3 nucleotides: TGTGCCAGCAGCGCCCACTCCTACAATGAGCAGTTCTTC.